Shown below are 30 T cell receptor beta chains from a single sample sequenced in a study of T cell changes during pregnancy in multiple sclerosis. Data came from immunoSEQ multiplex PCR; TCRdb stores just in-frame clones and leaves some out. This table holds about 42,000 clones, about 91% found once. The material sequenced was CD4+ T cells from peripheral blood mononuclear cells, taken in the second trimester of pregnancy. These receptor sequences come from a female donor in good health, enrolled as a control in a pregnancy study.

This clone appeared a single time. The chain recombines TRBV18 with TRBJ1-5; TRBD1 might be the D (5 bases). V gave up 6 bases and J gave up 9 bases, with 12 bases separating them. The CDR3 length is 12 residues. Germline CDR1 is KGHSH and CDR2 is LQKENI. CDR3 region: CASSIQGPPQHF. As DNA, the CDR3 is TGTGCCAGCTCTATTCAGGGTCCGCCCCAGCATTTT.

The count of this clone is one. This chain connects TRBV10-2 to TRBJ1-6; 7 nucleotides align to TRBD1. Looked up from germline, CDR1 is WSHSY and CDR2 is SAAADI. The J segment lost 10 bases and the V segment lost 5 bases, leaving 8 bases of the junction unmatched. The CDR3 covers 14 residues. The DNA for the CDR3 is TGCGCCAGCAGTACGACAGGGTGGGGGTCACCCCTCCACTTT. Its protein product is CASSTTGWGSPLHF.

The rearrangement links TRBV5-1 to TRBJ2-7; TRBD1 aligns across 8 bases. Trimming took 4 bases from V and 1 from J; bases not matched to a gene: 10. The CDR3 is 16 residues long. Germline-derived CDR1 and CDR2 are SGHRS and YFSETQ. The CDR3: CASSLTTGASSYEQYF. The CDR3 region has the DNA TGCGCCAGCAGCCTCACGACAGGGGCCTCTTCCTACGAGCAGTACTTC.

The chain recombines TRBV11-1 with TRBJ1-1; tentative D call: TRBD1 (5 bases). The V gene's germline CDR1 is SGHAT and CDR2 FQDESV (reference sequence). The CDR3 has 15 residues. V gave up 2 bases and J gave up 0 bases, with 10 bases separating them. The DNA of the CDR3 is TGTGCCAGCAGCTTAATCCCAGGGTTGAACACTGAAGCTTTCTTT. It codes for CASSLIPGLNTEAFF.

The rearrangement uses TRBV5-1 and TRBJ2-1; TRBD2 might be the D (5 bases). The CDR3 spans 15 residues. CDR1 and CDR2 from the germline V gene are SGHRS and YFSETQ. The V gene lost 4 bases and the J gene lost 4 bases, with 15 bases spanning the gap. CDR3 sequence reads: CASSPYQAGYNEQFF. CDR3 DNA sequence: TGCGCCAGCAGCCCCTATCAGGCGGGTTACAATGAGCAGTTCTTC.

The chain joins TRBV7-9 to TRBJ2-2; D not resolved. V dropped 5 bases and J dropped 7 bases, with 8 bases sitting between them. The CDR3 consists of 12 residues. The germline CDR1 and CDR2 sequences are SEHNR and FQNEAQ (reference sequence). This CDR3 reads CASSPQIGELFF. Written as DNA, the CDR3 is TGTGCCAGCAGCCCTCAGATCGGGGAGCTGTTTTTT.

The chain combines TRBV4-1 with TRBJ1-2; TRBD1 matches at 9 bases. Germline values: CDR1 MGHRA, CDR2 YSYEKL. The V segment lost 4 bases and the J segment 1 base; nucleotides outside the gene matches: 19. The CDR3 totals 20 residues. In nucleotides, the CDR3 is TGCGCCAGCAGCCCAGAGTCCGCAGCGGGACAGGGAGGGGGTAACTATGGCTACACCTTC. This sequence encodes CASSPESAAGQGGGNYGYTF.

The genes are TRBV28 and TRBJ1-3; possibly TRBD1 for D (5 bases). V lost 2 bases and J lost 1, with 6 bases in between. Germline V gene lookup returns CDR1 MDHEN and CDR2 SYDVKM. This CDR3 is built from 14 residues. The CDR3: CASSLGGSGNTIYF. Written as DNA, the CDR3 is TGTGCCAGCAGTTTAGGGGGGTCTGGAAACACCATATATTTT.

This sequence joins TRBV7-2 and TRBJ2-2; 8 bases align to TRBD2. This CDR3 comprises 18 residues. Per the germline V gene, CDR1 is SGHTA and CDR2 is FQGNSA. The V and J ends lost 2 bases and 0 bases, in that order; junction bases with no gene match: 8. The DNA for the CDR3 is TGTGCCAGCAGCTTATCCTTTAGCGGGGCCGCGAACACCGGGGAGCTGTTTTTT. It yields the protein CASSLSFSGAANTGELFF.

V is TRBV7-9 and J is TRBJ2-7; D is ambiguous. Germline CDR1 and CDR2: SEHNR and FQNEAQ (reference sequence). V was clipped by 5 bases and J by 3 bases, with 11 bases between them. The CDR3 is made up of 13 amino acids. The chain's CDR3 is CASSRGTNYEQYF. As DNA, the CDR3 is TGTGCCAGCAGCCGAGGAACGAACTACGAGCAGTACTTC.

This clone was detected once. The rearrangement uses TRBV18 and TRBJ1-2, with a weak D call TRBD1 (6 bases). The length of the CDR3 is 15 residues. Trimming removed 2 bases from V and 10 bases from J, with 20 bases in between. CDR1 is KGHSH and CDR2 is LQKENI in the germline V gene. CDR3 nucleotides: TGTGCCAGCTCACCAAGGGAGAGCGGGGGCAGTGACTACACCTTC. Protein product: CASSPRESGGSDYTF.

This chain uses TRBV12-5 with TRBJ2-5; TRBD2 is a possible D gene (6 bases). CDR3 length equals 12 residues. Per the germline V gene, CDR1 is LGHNT and CDR2 is FRNRAP. Trimming took 0 bases from V and 13 from J, leaving 12 bases between them. The CDR3 spells CASGLVQREMYF. The CDR3, as DNA: TGTGCTAGTGGTTTGGTACAACGGGAGATGTACTTC.

The J gene is TRBJ2-3, the V gene TRBV5-6; unclear D gene. Germline CDR1 is SGHDT and CDR2 is YYEEEE. Trimming left V 0 bases short and J 5 bases short, with 4 bases between. The CDR3 covers 12 residues. CDR3 region: CASSLAGDTQYF. CDR3 nucleotides: TGTGCCAGCAGCTTGGCGGGAGATACGCAGTATTTT.

This clone was found a few times. V is TRBV4-1 and J is TRBJ1-5; the match to TRBD1 covers 11 bases. Germline CDR1 and CDR2: MGHRA and YSYEKL. V was clipped by 3 bases and J by 0 bases; unmatched bases: 7. The CDR3 runs 18 residues. The CDR3 spells CASSHAGTGGYSNQPQHF. Written as DNA, the CDR3 is TGCGCCAGCAGCCATGCCGGGACAGGGGGTTATAGCAATCAGCCCCAGCATTTT.

The chain joins TRBV29-1 to TRBJ1-1; 8 bases align to TRBD1. Germline-derived CDR1 and CDR2 are SQVTM and ANQGSEA. V shed 7 bases and J 6 bases; nucleotides not matched to a gene: 7. CDR3 length: 12 residues. CDR3 DNA: TGCAGCGCCGGACAGGGAGGTGCTGAAGCTTTCTTT. Encoded protein: CSAGQGGAEAFF.

The chain joins TRBV25-1 to TRBJ2-2, with a tentative D call TRBD1 (5 bases). Germline V gene lookup returns CDR1 MGHDK and CDR2 SYGVNS. The CDR3 contains 14 residues. V lost 6 bases and J 1 base, leaving 9 bases between the germline ends. DNA of the CDR3: TGTGCCAGCAGAAGGGGCGGGAACACCGGGGAGCTGTTTTTT. This sequence encodes CASRRGGNTGELFF.

V and J are TRBV7-3 and TRBJ2-2; D may be TRBD1 (6 bases). CDR1 is SGHTA, CDR2 FQGTGA, per germline. The CDR3 is 19 residues long. V was clipped by 1 base and J by 4 bases, with 22 bases between them. The CDR3 DNA is TGTGCCAGCAGCTTAAATGTCTGGGGGCCGTGGCCCGGCACCGGGGAGCTGTTTTTT. Its translation is CASSLNVWGPWPGTGELFF.

This clone showed up just once. The rearrangement links TRBV6-6 to TRBJ1-4; 8 bases align to TRBD1. V gave up 6 bases and J gave up 7 bases; unmatched junction bases: 13. The CDR3 spans 16 residues. CDR1 MNHNY and CDR2 SVGAGI come from the germline V gene (reference sequence). The CDR3 loop reads CASSLIRTGRVEKLFF. The CDR3 DNA is TGTGCCAGCAGCCTAATTCGGACAGGGCGAGTTGAAAAACTGTTTTTT.

The chain couples TRBV7-9 to TRBJ2-7, with 12 bases that match TRBD2. The CDR3 totals 18 residues. V gave up 3 bases and J gave up 0 bases; unmatched junction bases: 9. Germline V lookup: CDR1 SEHNR, CDR2 FQNEAQ (reference sequence). CDR3 DNA sequence: TGTGCCAGCAGCTTGGCTCCGGGACTAGCGGGCAGCTCCTACGAGCAGTACTTC. Protein product: CASSLAPGLAGSSYEQYF.

V gene TRBV5-4 combines with J gene TRBJ2-2, with a possible D match to TRBD1 (6 bases). Trimming shortened V by 3 bases and J by 2 bases, and 8 bases separated the two germline ends. CDR3 length: 14 amino acids. CDR1 SGHNT and CDR2 YYREEE come from the germline V gene (reference sequence). The CDR3 reads CASSWDTNTGELFF. CDR3 DNA sequence: TGTGCCAGCAGCTGGGACACAAACACCGGGGAGCTGTTTTTT.

This chain uses TRBV4-3 with TRBJ2-3; TRBD1 might be the D (6 bases). This CDR3 has 13 residues. V was shortened by 0 bases and J by 10 bases, with 11 bases between the two germline ends. Germline CDR1 is LGHNA and CDR2 is YSLEER. The CDR3 bases are TGCGCCAGCAGCCAAGATTTGGGGGCCGCGCAGTATTTT. This codes for CASSQDLGAAQYF.

The DNA of the CDR3 is TGTGCCAGCAGCTTAGTAGCGGGGACCCAGTACTTC. Protein product: CASSLVAGTQYF. The chain has TRBV11-2 and TRBJ2-5, with TRBD2 matching 7 bases. Germline-derived CDR1 and CDR2 are SGHAT and FQNNGV. Germline trimming cut 1 base from V and 7 bases from J; bases unmatched to any gene: 0. This CDR3 comprises 12 residues.

This sequence joins TRBV14 and TRBJ2-3; D is perhaps TRBD2 (6 bases). V was trimmed by 3 bases and J by 2 bases, leaving 15 bases between them. This CDR3 spans 16 amino acids. Germline V gene lookup returns CDR1 SGHDN and CDR2 FVKESK. The CDR3 reads CASSQFPGLSTDTQYF. The CDR3 coding sequence is TGTGCCAGCAGCCAGTTTCCGGGACTTTCCACAGATACGCAGTATTTT.

The V gene is TRBV4-1, the J gene TRBJ2-3, with 7 bases lining up with TRBD2. This CDR3 spans 15 amino acids. Per germline, CDR1 MGHRA and CDR2 YSYEKL. V lost 1 base to trimming and J lost 2 bases; unmatched junction nucleotides: 3. The CDR3 loop reads CASSQAAGITDTQYF. The CDR3 nucleotides are TGCGCCAGCAGCCAAGCAGCGGGAATCACAGATACGCAGTATTTT.

The chain employs TRBV5-5 and TRBJ2-1; 8 positions agree with TRBD2. The junction had 7 bases not matched to a gene; V was cut back by 3 bases and J by 2 bases. The germline gives CDR1 SGHKS, CDR2 YYEKEE (reference sequence). The CDR3 covers 16 residues. CDR3 sequence reads: CASSSAGGSTYNEQFF. CDR3 sequence (DNA): TGTGCCAGCAGCTCGGCGGGGGGCAGCACCTACAATGAGCAGTTCTTC.

The chain joins TRBV9 to TRBJ2-1, with a possible D match to TRBD2 (5 bases). With 0 bases removed from V and 9 bases from J, the gap between germline ends came to 19 bases. Germline CDR1 is SGDLS and CDR2 is YYNGEE. CDR3 length: 16 amino acids. The CDR3 reads CASSVALGEPSREQFF. The CDR3 nucleotides are TGTGCCAGCAGCGTAGCTTTGGGAGAACCCAGTCGTGAGCAGTTCTTC.

The rearrangement links TRBV30 to TRBJ2-5; a weak D match, TRBD2 (5 bases). The CDR3 length is 14 residues. Per germline, CDR1 GTSNPN and CDR2 SVGIG (reference sequence). The V gene lost 3 bases and the J gene lost 4 bases, with 15 bases spanning the gap. CDR3 nucleotide sequence: TGTGCCTGGAGCCGACTACCTCCCCGAGAGACCCAGTACTTC. It translates to CAWSRLPPRETQYF.

On this clone: A read error may account for a junction end that differs from germline. The rearrangement uses TRBV7-7 and TRBJ2-7, with no clear D. CDR3 length: 13 residues. The germline V gene encodes CDR1 SSHAT and CDR2 FNYEAQ (reference sequence). The CDR3 spells CASSLDAGYEQYF. CDR3 DNA: TGTGCTAGCAGCTTAGACGCAGGCTACGAGCAGTACTTC.

The chain combines TRBV7-2 with TRBJ1-5; D unclear. The CDR3 totals 12 residues. Germline V gives CDR1 SGHTA, CDR2 FQGNSA. The V end lost 4 bases, the J end lost 9 bases, and 10 bases lay between the germline ends. CDR3 sequence reads: CASSYDMGPQHF. The CDR3 DNA sequence: TGTGCCAGCAGCTACGACATGGGGCCCCAGCATTTT.

The chain combines TRBV30 with TRBJ2-1; D is unclear. V lost 0 bases and J 10 bases, leaving 10 bases between the germline ends. The CDR3 totals 12 residues. Germline CDR1 and CDR2: GTSNPN and SVGIG (reference sequence). This CDR3 is CAWSVRRGEQFF. CDR3 coding DNA: TGTGCCTGGAGTGTCAGACGAGGAGAGCAGTTCTTC.